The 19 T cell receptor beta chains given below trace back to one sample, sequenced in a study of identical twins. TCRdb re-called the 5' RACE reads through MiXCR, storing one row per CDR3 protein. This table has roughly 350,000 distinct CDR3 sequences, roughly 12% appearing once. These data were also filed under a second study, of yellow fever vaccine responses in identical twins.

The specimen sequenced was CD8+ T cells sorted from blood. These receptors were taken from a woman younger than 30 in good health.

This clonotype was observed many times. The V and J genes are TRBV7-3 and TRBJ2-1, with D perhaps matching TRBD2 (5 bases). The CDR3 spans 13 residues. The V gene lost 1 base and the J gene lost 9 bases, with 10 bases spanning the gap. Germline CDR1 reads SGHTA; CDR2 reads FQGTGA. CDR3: CASSLIGESEQFF. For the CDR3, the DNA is TGTGCCAGCAGCTTAATCGGGGAGAGTGAGCAGTTCTTC.

For the CDR3, the DNA is TGTGCCAGCAGCTACGGACAGGACATCTACGTC. This codes for CASSYGQDIYV. The chain links TRBV5-6 to TRBJ2-7; TRBD1 aligns across 7 bases. The CDR3 extends over 11 amino acids. V gave up 3 bases and J gave up 13 bases; unmatched junction bases: 7. Germline V CDR1 and CDR2: SGHDT, YYEEEE.

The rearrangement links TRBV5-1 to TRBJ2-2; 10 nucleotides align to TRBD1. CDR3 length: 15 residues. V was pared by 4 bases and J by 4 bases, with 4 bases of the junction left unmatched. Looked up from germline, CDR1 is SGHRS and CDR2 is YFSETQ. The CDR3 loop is CASSLDRGGTGELFF. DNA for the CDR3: TGCGCCAGCAGCCTGGACAGGGGGGGCACCGGGGAGCTGTTTTTT. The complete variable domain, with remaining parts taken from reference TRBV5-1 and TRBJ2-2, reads KAGVTQTPRYLIKTRGQQVTLSCSPISGHRSVSWYQQTPGQGLQFLFEYFSETQRNKGNFPGRFSGRQFSNSRSEMNVSTLELGDSALYLCASSLDRGGTGELFFGEGSRLTVL.

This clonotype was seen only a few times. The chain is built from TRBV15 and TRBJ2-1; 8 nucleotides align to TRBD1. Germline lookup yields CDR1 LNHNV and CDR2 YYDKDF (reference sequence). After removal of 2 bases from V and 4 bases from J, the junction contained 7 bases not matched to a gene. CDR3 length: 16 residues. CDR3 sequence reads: CATSRSRDRRYNEQFF. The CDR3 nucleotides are TGTGCCACCAGCAGATCCCGGGACAGGCGATACAATGAGCAGTTCTTC.

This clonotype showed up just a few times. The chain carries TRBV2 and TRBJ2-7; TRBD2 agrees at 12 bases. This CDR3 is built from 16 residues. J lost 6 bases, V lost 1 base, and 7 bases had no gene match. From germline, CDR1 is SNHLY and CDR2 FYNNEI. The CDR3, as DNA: TGTGCCAGCAGTGAAGTGACTAGCGGGAGAGAATCCGAGCAGTACTTC. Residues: CASSEVTSGRESEQYF.

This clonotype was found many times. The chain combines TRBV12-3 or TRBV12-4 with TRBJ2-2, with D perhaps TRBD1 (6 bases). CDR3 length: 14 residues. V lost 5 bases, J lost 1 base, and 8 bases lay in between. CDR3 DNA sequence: TGTGCCAGCAGTACGACAGGGAACACCGGGGAGCTGTTTTTT. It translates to CASSTTGNTGELFF.

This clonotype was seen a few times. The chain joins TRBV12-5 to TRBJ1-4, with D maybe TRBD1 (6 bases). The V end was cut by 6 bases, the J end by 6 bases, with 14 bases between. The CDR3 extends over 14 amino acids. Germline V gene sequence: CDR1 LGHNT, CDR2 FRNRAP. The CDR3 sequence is CASGRGSRDEKLFF. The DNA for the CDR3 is TGTGCTAGTGGCAGGGGAAGTAGGGATGAAAAACTGTTTTTT.

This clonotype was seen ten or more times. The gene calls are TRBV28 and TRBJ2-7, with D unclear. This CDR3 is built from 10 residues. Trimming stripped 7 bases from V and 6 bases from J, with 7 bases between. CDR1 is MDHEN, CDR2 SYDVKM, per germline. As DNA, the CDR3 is TGTGCCAGCAAGGGCGGCGAGCAGTACTTC. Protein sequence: CASKGGEQYF. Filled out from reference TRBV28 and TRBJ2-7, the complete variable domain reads DVKVTQSSRYLVKRTGEKVFLECVQDMDHENMFWYRQDPGLGLRLIYFSYDVKMKEKGDIPEGYSVSREKKERFSLILESASTNQTSMYLCASKGGEQYFGPGTRLTVT.

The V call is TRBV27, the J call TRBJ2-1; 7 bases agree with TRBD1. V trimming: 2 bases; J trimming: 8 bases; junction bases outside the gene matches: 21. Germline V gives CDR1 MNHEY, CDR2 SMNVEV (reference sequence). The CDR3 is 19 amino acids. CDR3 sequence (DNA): TGTGCCAGCAGTTTAGGGGCCCCGACAGGGATACCCCCCTTGGATGAGCAGTTCTTC. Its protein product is CASSLGAPTGIPPLDEQFF.

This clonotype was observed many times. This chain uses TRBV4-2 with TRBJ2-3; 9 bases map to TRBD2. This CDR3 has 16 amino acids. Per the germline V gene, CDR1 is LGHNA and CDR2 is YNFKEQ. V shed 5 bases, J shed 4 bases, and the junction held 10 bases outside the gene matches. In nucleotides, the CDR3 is TGTGCCAGCAGCAGGCCGTCTAGCGGGGAGGCAGATACGCAGTATTTT. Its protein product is CASSRPSSGEADTQYF.

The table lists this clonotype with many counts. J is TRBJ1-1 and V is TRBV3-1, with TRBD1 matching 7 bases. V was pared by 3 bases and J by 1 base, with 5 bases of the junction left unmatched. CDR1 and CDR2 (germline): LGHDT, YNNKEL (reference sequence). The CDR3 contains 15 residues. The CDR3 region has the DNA TGTGCCAGCAGCCATGTAGGGACAGAGAACACTGAAGCTTTCTTT. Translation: CASSHVGTENTEAFF.

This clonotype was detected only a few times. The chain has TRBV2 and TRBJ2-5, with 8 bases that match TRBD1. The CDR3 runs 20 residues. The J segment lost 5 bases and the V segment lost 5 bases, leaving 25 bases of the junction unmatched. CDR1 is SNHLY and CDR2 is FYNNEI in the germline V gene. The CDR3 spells CASSSDRVGHNLPDGETQYF. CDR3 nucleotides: TGTGCCAGCAGTTCGGACAGGGTAGGGCACAATCTACCCGATGGGGAGACCCAGTACTTC.

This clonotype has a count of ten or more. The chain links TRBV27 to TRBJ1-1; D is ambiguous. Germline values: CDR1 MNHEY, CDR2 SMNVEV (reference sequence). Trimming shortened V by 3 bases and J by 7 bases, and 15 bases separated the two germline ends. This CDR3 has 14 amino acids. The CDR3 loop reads CASSFSGFGNEAFF. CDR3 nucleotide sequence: TGTGCCAGCAGTTTTTCCGGGTTTGGGAATGAAGCTTTCTTT.

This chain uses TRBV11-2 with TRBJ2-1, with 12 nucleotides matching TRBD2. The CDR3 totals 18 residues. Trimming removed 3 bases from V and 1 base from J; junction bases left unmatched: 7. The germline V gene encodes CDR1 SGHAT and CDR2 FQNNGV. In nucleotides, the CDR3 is TGTGCCAGCAGCTTCTGGACTAGCGGGATTGGGTCCTACAATGAGCAGTTCTTC. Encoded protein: CASSFWTSGIGSYNEQFF.

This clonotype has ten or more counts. This chain's CDR3 is CATSDFEAGPGLASDEQFF. The DNA for the CDR3 is TGTGCCACCAGTGATTTCGAGGCAGGACCGGGACTAGCGTCAGATGAGCAGTTCTTC. V and J are TRBV24-1 and TRBJ2-1, with TRBD2 identical over 10 bases. V shed 1 base and J 8 bases; nucleotides not matched to a gene: 16. The CDR3 length is 19 residues. The germline V gene encodes CDR1 KGHDR and CDR2 SFDVKD.

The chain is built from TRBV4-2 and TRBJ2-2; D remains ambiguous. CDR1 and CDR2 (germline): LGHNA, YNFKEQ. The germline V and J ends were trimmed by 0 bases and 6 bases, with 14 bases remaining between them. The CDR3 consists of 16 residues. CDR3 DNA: TGTGCCAGCAGCCAAGATTGGCTTACTGGGCCCGGGGAGCTGTTTTTT. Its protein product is CASSQDWLTGPGELFF.

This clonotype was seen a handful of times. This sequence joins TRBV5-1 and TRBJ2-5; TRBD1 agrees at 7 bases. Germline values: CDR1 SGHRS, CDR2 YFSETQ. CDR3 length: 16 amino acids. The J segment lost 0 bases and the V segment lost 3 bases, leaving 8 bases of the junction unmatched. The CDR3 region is CASSSYIDRDQETQYF. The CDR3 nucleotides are TGCGCCAGCAGCTCCTATATCGACAGGGACCAAGAGACCCAGTACTTC.

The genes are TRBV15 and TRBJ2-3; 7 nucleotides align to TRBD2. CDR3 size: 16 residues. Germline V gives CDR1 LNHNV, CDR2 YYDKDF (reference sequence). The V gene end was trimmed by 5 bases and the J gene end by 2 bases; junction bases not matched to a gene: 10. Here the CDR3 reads CATSGEGPAHTDTQYF. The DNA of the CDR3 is TGTGCCACCAGCGGGGAGGGGCCTGCGCACACAGATACGCAGTATTTT.

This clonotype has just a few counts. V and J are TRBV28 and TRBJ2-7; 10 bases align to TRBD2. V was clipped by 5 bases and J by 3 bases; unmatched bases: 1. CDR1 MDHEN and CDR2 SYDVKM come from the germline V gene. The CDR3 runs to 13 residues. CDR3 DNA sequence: TGTGCCAGCAGTGGACTAGCGGACTACGAGCAGTACTTC. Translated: CASSGLADYEQYF.